The rows below give T cell receptor beta chains drawn from one sample of a study of blood T cells in healthy people across ages. MiXCR, applied by TCRdb to the 5' RACE reads, yields one record per CDR3 protein. The sample comprises 1.5 million to 1.8 million distinct CDR3 sequences, about 45% of which are singletons, and about 4.1% rests with the top ten. The material sequenced was blood. The receptors originated from a woman aged 18-35 years in good health. Each CDR3 is given with its conserved first and last residue. The order of the fields is D gene, V gene, J gene, clone size, CDR3 protein, CDR3 DNA. The D gene is left open where the match is weak. Part of the rows lack a size; the others show once, few, many or a class for expanded clones.

d_gene: -; v_gene: TRBV7-8; j_gene: TRBJ2-1; abundance: -; CDR3aa: CASSLGRPPTYNEQFF; CDR3nt: TGTGCCAGCAGCTTAGGGCGGCCGCCAACCTACAATGAGCAGTTCTTC
d_gene: TRBD1; v_gene: TRBV11-2; j_gene: TRBJ2-3; abundance: -; CDR3aa: CASSTWPTGASTDTQYF; CDR3nt: TGTGCCAGCAGCACCTGGCCGACAGGGGCCAGCACAGATACGCAGTATTTT
d_gene: -; v_gene: TRBV20-1; j_gene: TRBJ1-2; abundance: -; CDR3aa: CSASRDTGSGYTF; CDR3nt: TGCAGTGCTAGTCGCGATACAGGTTCGGGCTACACCTTC
d_gene: TRBD2; v_gene: TRBV7-2; j_gene: TRBJ2-3; abundance: few; CDR3aa: CASSSGPSGNTQYF; CDR3nt: TGTGCCAGCAGCTCAGGGCCTAGCGGGAATACGCAGTATTTT
d_gene: -; v_gene: TRBV6-2/TRBV6-3; j_gene: TRBJ2-5; abundance: -; CDR3aa: CASATRGGPYNEQYF; CDR3nt: TGTGCCAGCGCCACGAGGGGAGGCCCATACAATGAGCAGTACTTC
d_gene: -; v_gene: TRBV2; j_gene: TRBJ2-1; abundance: -; CDR3aa: CASTTPQSANEQFF; CDR3nt: TGTGCCAGCACCACCCCCCAGAGTGCGAATGAGCAGTTCTTC
d_gene: -; v_gene: TRBV7-3; j_gene: TRBJ1-1; abundance: -; CDR3aa: CASSLTAGMNTEAFF; CDR3nt: TGTGCCAGCAGCTTAACAGCAGGGATGAACACTGAAGCTTTCTTT
d_gene: TRBD1; v_gene: TRBV6-5; j_gene: TRBJ2-5; abundance: -; CDR3aa: CASSERQGAYQETQYF; CDR3nt: TGTGCCAGCAGTGAGAGACAGGGGGCCTACCAAGAGACCCAGTACTTC
d_gene: -; v_gene: TRBV6-2/TRBV6-3; j_gene: TRBJ2-1; abundance: few; CDR3aa: CASSPRELGMIRNEQFF; CDR3nt: TGTGCCAGCAGCCCGAGGGAGCTGGGTATGATTAGGAATGAGCAGTTCTTC
d_gene: -; v_gene: TRBV5-6; j_gene: TRBJ1-1; abundance: few; CDR3aa: CASSPRINTEAFF; CDR3nt: TGTGCCAGCAGCCCGAGGATAAACACTGAAGCTTTCTTT
d_gene: TRBD1; v_gene: TRBV15; j_gene: TRBJ1-2; abundance: few; CDR3aa: CATSREDRVPGGYTF; CDR3nt: TGTGCCACCAGCAGAGAGGACAGGGTTCCAGGGGGCTACACCTTC
d_gene: -; v_gene: TRBV30; j_gene: TRBJ2-7; abundance: -; CDR3aa: CDWSVTVYEQYF; CDR3nt: TGTGACTGGAGTGTTACGGTCTACGAGCAGTACTTC
d_gene: -; v_gene: TRBV6-6; j_gene: TRBJ2-2; abundance: -; CDR3aa: CASWELKPWELFF; CDR3nt: TGTGCCAGCTGGGAGTTAAAACCGTGGGAGCTGTTTTTT
d_gene: TRBD2; v_gene: TRBV28; j_gene: TRBJ2-1; abundance: many; CDR3aa: CASSQPSGRENNEQFF; CDR3nt: TGTGCCAGCAGCCAACCCAGCGGGAGAGAAAACAATGAGCAGTTCTTC
d_gene: TRBD1; v_gene: TRBV2; j_gene: TRBJ1-2; abundance: -; CDR3aa: CASSTLIPQGFGYTF; CDR3nt: TGTGCCAGCAGTACACTAATACCACAGGGGTTTGGCTACACCTTC
d_gene: TRBD1; v_gene: TRBV10-3; j_gene: TRBJ2-7; abundance: -; CDR3aa: CASNRDRNSYEQYF; CDR3nt: TGTGCCAGCAATCGGGACAGAAACTCCTACGAGCAGTACTTC
d_gene: TRBD1; v_gene: TRBV7-9; j_gene: TRBJ1-1; abundance: few; CDR3aa: CASSSTGAEAFF; CDR3nt: TGTGCCAGCAGTTCTACAGGGGCTGAAGCTTTCTTT
d_gene: -; v_gene: TRBV10-3; j_gene: TRBJ2-7; abundance: -; CDR3aa: CAISLQQANYEQYF; CDR3nt: TGTGCCATCAGTCTACAGCAAGCCAACTACGAGCAGTACTTC
d_gene: -; v_gene: TRBV29-1; j_gene: TRBJ2-1; abundance: few; CDR3aa: CSVAKKSSYNEQFF; CDR3nt: TGCAGCGTTGCAAAGAAAAGCTCCTACAATGAGCAGTTCTTC
d_gene: TRBD1; v_gene: TRBV6-2/TRBV6-3; j_gene: TRBJ2-5; abundance: -; CDR3aa: CASRPFGQAETQYF; CDR3nt: TGTGCCAGCAGGCCTTTTGGACAGGCGGAGACCCAGTACTTC
d_gene: TRBD2; v_gene: TRBV4-2; j_gene: TRBJ2-3; abundance: -; CDR3aa: CASSQVAAGSTDTQYF; CDR3nt: TGTGCCAGCAGCCAAGTTGCAGCGGGGTCCACAGATACGCAGTATTTT
d_gene: -; v_gene: TRBV7-9; j_gene: TRBJ2-3; abundance: -; CDR3aa: CASIEQGTLTDTQYF; CDR3nt: TGTGCCAGCATAGAACAGGGGACTCTCACAGATACGCAGTATTTT
d_gene: -; v_gene: TRBV7-2; j_gene: TRBJ2-3; abundance: -; CDR3aa: CASSLSQITDTQYF; CDR3nt: TGTGCCAGCAGCTTATCTCAGATCACAGATACGCAGTATTTT
d_gene: TRBD1; v_gene: TRBV6-2/TRBV6-3; j_gene: TRBJ2-7; abundance: -; CDR3aa: CASSYSPDRGNYEQYF; CDR3nt: TGTGCCAGCAGTTACTCACCGGACAGGGGTAACTACGAGCAGTACTTC
d_gene: TRBD2; v_gene: TRBV28; j_gene: TRBJ2-1; abundance: -; CDR3aa: CASSWVGAGVDNEQFF; CDR3nt: TGTGCCAGCAGTTGGGTAGGAGCGGGAGTCGACAATGAGCAGTTCTTC
d_gene: TRBD1; v_gene: TRBV12-3/TRBV12-4; j_gene: TRBJ1-4; abundance: few; CDR3aa: CASSTGTGSDEKLFF; CDR3nt: TGTGCCAGCAGTACGGGGACAGGGTCGGATGAAAAACTGTTTTTT
d_gene: -; v_gene: TRBV6-1; j_gene: TRBJ2-5; abundance: -; CDR3aa: CASSESTVQETQYF; CDR3nt: TGTGCCAGCAGTGAATCCACGGTTCAAGAGACCCAGTACTTC
d_gene: TRBD2; v_gene: TRBV29-1; j_gene: TRBJ2-3; abundance: -; CDR3aa: CSVRGTRGHEADTQYF; CDR3nt: TGCAGCGTTCGTGGGACTAGAGGACATGAGGCAGATACGCAGTATTTT
d_gene: -; v_gene: TRBV12-3/TRBV12-4; j_gene: TRBJ1-1; abundance: -; CDR3aa: CASSLGRVLTEAFF; CDR3nt: TGTGCCAGCAGTTTGGGCAGGGTGTTAACTGAAGCTTTCTTT
d_gene: -; v_gene: TRBV27; j_gene: TRBJ2-3; abundance: -; CDR3aa: CASSLGPSRDTQYF; CDR3nt: TGTGCCAGCAGTCTGGGACCCAGCAGAGATACGCAGTATTTT
d_gene: -; v_gene: TRBV20-1; j_gene: TRBJ2-7; abundance: -; CDR3aa: CSAGGPSYEQYF; CDR3nt: TGCAGTGCTGGGGGACCCTCGTACGAGCAGTACTTC
d_gene: -; v_gene: TRBV13; j_gene: TRBJ1-1; abundance: -; CDR3aa: CASTIRLTEAFF; CDR3nt: TGTGCCAGCACCATCCGTTTGACTGAAGCTTTCTTT
d_gene: -; v_gene: TRBV6-5; j_gene: TRBJ2-3; abundance: -; CDR3aa: CASSPGPVVSTDTQYF; CDR3nt: TGTGCCAGCAGCCCCGGACCAGTGGTTAGCACAGATACGCAGTATTTT
d_gene: -; v_gene: TRBV28; j_gene: TRBJ1-1; abundance: -; CDR3aa: CASWDITLTTEAFF; CDR3nt: TGTGCCTCGTGGGACATTACCCTAACCACTGAAGCTTTCTTT
d_gene: -; v_gene: TRBV4-1; j_gene: TRBJ2-1; abundance: few; CDR3aa: CASSQGLDGYNEQFF; CDR3nt: TGCGCCAGCAGCCAAGGCCTAGACGGTTACAATGAGCAGTTCTTC
d_gene: -; v_gene: TRBV5-1; j_gene: TRBJ2-3; abundance: few; CDR3aa: CASSLNLRSTDTQYF; CDR3nt: TGCGCCAGCAGCTTGAATTTGCGGTCCACAGATACGCAGTATTTT
d_gene: -; v_gene: TRBV7-8; j_gene: TRBJ2-1; abundance: few; CDR3aa: CASSLVLSNEQFF; CDR3nt: TGTGCCAGCAGCTTAGTGCTATCCAATGAGCAGTTCTTC
d_gene: -; v_gene: TRBV29-1; j_gene: TRBJ2-7; abundance: few; CDR3aa: CSVAPGLGSYEQYF; CDR3nt: TGCAGCGTGGCACCGGGATTAGGATCGTACGAGCAGTACTTC
d_gene: -; v_gene: TRBV7-7; j_gene: TRBJ1-2; abundance: few; CDR3aa: CASSFQERSAKGYGYTF; CDR3nt: TGTGCTAGCAGCTTCCAGGAAAGGTCTGCCAAGGGATATGGCTACACCTTC
d_gene: -; v_gene: TRBV9; j_gene: TRBJ2-2; abundance: once; CDR3aa: CASSVVAGTGELFF; CDR3nt: TGTGCCAGCAGCGTAGTGGCTGGGACCGGGGAGCTGTTTTTT
d_gene: -; v_gene: TRBV6-5; j_gene: TRBJ1-3; abundance: -; CDR3aa: CASSYSSISWGGSGNTIYF; CDR3nt: TGTGCCAGCAGTTACTCGTCAATCTCGTGGGGAGGCTCTGGAAACACCATATATTTT
d_gene: -; v_gene: TRBV29-1; j_gene: TRBJ1-1; abundance: few; CDR3aa: CSVVYHSTNTEAFF; CDR3nt: TGCAGCGTTGTGTACCACTCAACGAACACTGAAGCTTTCTTT
d_gene: -; v_gene: TRBV12-3/TRBV12-4; j_gene: TRBJ2-7; abundance: -; CDR3aa: CASSGVNRETYF; CDR3nt: TGTGCCAGCAGTGGGGTAAACAGGGAGACGTACTTC
d_gene: -; v_gene: TRBV12-3/TRBV12-4; j_gene: TRBJ2-3; abundance: few; CDR3aa: CASSFSGPINTQYF; CDR3nt: TGTGCCAGCAGTTTTTCGGGACCTATTAATACGCAGTATTTT
d_gene: -; v_gene: TRBV27; j_gene: TRBJ2-1; abundance: many; CDR3aa: CASSSLKGAYNEQFF; CDR3nt: TGTGCCAGCAGTTCATTAAAGGGCGCCTACAATGAGCAGTTCTTC
d_gene: TRBD2; v_gene: TRBV20-1; j_gene: TRBJ2-7; abundance: few; CDR3aa: CSARPRGSGRGSSYEQYF; CDR3nt: TGCAGTGCTAGACCACGAGGTAGCGGGAGGGGAAGCTCCTACGAGCAGTACTTC
d_gene: -; v_gene: TRBV20-1; j_gene: TRBJ2-1; abundance: -; CDR3aa: CSAEDFLSYNEQFF; CDR3nt: TGCAGTGCGGAGGACTTCCTTTCCTACAATGAGCAGTTCTTC